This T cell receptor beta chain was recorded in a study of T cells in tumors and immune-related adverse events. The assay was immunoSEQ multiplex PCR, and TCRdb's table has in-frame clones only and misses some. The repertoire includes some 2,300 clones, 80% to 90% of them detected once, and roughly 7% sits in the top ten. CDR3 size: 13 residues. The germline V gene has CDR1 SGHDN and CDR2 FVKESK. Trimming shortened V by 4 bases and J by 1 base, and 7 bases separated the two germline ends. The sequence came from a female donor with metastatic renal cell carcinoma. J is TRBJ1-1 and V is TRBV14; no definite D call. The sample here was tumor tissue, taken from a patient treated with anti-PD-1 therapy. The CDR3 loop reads CASSRSGNTEAFF. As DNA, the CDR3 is TGTGCCAGCAGCCGATCCGGGAACACTGAAGCTTTCTTT.